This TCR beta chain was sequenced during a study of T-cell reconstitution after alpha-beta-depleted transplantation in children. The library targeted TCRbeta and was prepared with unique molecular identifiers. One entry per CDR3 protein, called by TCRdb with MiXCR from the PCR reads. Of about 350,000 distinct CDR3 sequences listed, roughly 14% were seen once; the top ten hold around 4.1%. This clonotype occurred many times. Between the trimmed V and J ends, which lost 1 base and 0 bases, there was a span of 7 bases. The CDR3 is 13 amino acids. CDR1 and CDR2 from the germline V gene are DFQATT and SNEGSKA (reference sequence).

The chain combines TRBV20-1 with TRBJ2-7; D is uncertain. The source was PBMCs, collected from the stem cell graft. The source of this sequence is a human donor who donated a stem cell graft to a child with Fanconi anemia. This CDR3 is CSARVPSSYEQYF. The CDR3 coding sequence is TGCAGTGCTAGAGTACCAAGCTCCTACGAGCAGTACTTC.